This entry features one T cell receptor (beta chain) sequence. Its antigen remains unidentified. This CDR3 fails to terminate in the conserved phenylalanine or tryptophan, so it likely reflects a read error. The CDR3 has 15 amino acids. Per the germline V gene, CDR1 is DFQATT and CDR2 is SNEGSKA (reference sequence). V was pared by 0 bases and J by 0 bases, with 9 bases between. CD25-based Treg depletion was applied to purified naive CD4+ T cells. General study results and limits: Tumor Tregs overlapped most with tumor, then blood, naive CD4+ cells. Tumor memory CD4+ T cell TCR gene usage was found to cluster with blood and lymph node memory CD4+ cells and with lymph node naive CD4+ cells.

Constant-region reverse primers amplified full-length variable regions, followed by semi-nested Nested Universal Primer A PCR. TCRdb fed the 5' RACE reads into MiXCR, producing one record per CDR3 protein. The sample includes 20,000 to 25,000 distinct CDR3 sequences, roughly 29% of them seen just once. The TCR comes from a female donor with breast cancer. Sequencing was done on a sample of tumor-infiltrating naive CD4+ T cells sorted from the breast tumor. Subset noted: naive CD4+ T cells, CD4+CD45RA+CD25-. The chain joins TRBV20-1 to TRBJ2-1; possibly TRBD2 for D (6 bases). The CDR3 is CSARDRGSSYNEQFL. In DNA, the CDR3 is TGCAGTGCTAGAGATCGGGGGAGCTCCTACAATGAGCAGTTCCTC.